The TCR beta chain under discussion was sequenced for a study of cytomegalovirus exposure and HLA in healthy donors. Study-wide context: Of all 400 or so donors who were genotyped, about 84% belonged to the Caucasian-associated ancestry cluster. General study points: High sensitivity and specificity were reportedly achieved when the classifier diagnosed cytomegalovirus status. Previous analysis showed most TCR beta V segments were productive about 87% or about 30% of the time.

The V and J ends lost 5 bases and 3 bases, in that order; junction bases with no gene match: 5. The length of the CDR3 is 14 residues. Germline CDR1 is MNHEY and CDR2 is SVGAGI. A word on this clone: No antigen is known for it.

The primer mix had 60 Vbeta and 13 Jbeta primers. Measured with immunoSEQ multiplex PCR; TCRdb has only the in-frame clones, and not every one. The clone table shows around 130,000 clones, with the ten largest holding roughly 1.4%. The rearrangement uses TRBV6-5 and TRBJ1-1; TRBD1 aligns across 8 bases. Sequences were obtained from PBMCs. The receptor was isolated from a woman in her thirties or forties in good health and CMV-seronegative. The chain's CDR3 is CASSIGQGDTEAFF. CDR3 nucleotide sequence: TGTGCCAGCAGTATAGGACAGGGAGACACTGAAGCTTTCTTT.